These T cell receptor beta chains were read from a single sample in a study of cytomegalovirus exposure and HLA in healthy donors. TCRdb's copy holds only in-frame clones and misses some; the assay was immunoSEQ multiplex PCR. The sample lists 130,000 or so clones, around 82% seen once, with around 3% in the top ten. Sequences were obtained from PBMCs. These receptors came from a young man in good health and CMV-seropositive. Both conserved end residues are part of each CDR3. D genes are given only for firm matches. Part of the rows lack a size; the others show once, few, many or a class for expanded clones.

V	size	D	J	CDR3	DNA
TRBV6-1	NA	TRBD1	TRBJ1-2	CASKGQGAYYGYTF	TGTGCCAGCAAAGGACAGGGGGCATACTATGGCTACACCTTC
TRBV10-2	NA	TRBD2	TRBJ2-5	CASRSTSVETQYF	TGCGCCAGCAGGTCGACTAGCGTGGAGACCCAGTACTTC
TRBV4-1	NA	TRBD1	TRBJ1-4	CASSPIGTGGEKLFF	TGCGCCAGCAGCCCAATTGGGACAGGGGGCGAAAAACTGTTTTTT
TRBV28	NA	NA	TRBJ1-2	CATQVVNIYGYTF	TGTGCCACTCAGGTGGTTAACATCTATGGCTACACCTTC
TRBV27	NA	TRBD1	TRBJ2-5	CASSPLTGASETQYF	TGTGCCAGCAGCCCCTTGACAGGGGCCTCGGAGACCCAGTACTTC
TRBV29-1	NA	NA	TRBJ2-7	CSVETGKNYEQYF	TGCAGCGTTGAGACAGGAAAGAACTACGAGCAGTACTTC
TRBV9	NA	TRBD1	TRBJ2-7	CASSVTTGEDYEQYF	TGTGCCAGCAGCGTTACGACAGGGGAGGACTACGAGCAGTACTTC
TRBV6-5	NA	NA	TRBJ1-4	CASSPKTRQNEKLFF	TGTGCCAGCAGTCCCAAAACACGACAGAATGAAAAACTGTTTTTT
TRBV9	once	NA	TRBJ1-4	CASRRTDAATNEKLFF	TGTGCCAGCAGGAGGACAGACGCCGCAACTAATGAAAAACTGTTTTTT
TRBV7-9	few	NA	TRBJ2-3	CASSLLRDTQYF	TGTGCCAGCAGCTTACTTCGGGATACGCAGTATTTT
TRBV7-9	NA	NA	TRBJ1-1	CASSLEPNTEAFF	TGTGCCAGCAGCTTAGAGCCGAACACTGAAGCTTTCTTT
TRBV9	NA	NA	TRBJ1-2	CASSVAQGDYGYTF	TGTGCCAGCAGCGTAGCACAGGGAGACTATGGCTACACCTTC
TRBV9	NA	NA	TRBJ1-5	CASSEEGVSNQPQHF	TGTGCCAGCAGCGAAGAGGGAGTTAGCAATCAGCCCCAGCATTTT
TRBV19	NA	TRBD2	TRBJ2-7	CASSSTRGLAGSSYEQYF	TGTGCCAGTAGTTCCACCAGAGGACTAGCGGGCAGCTCCTACGAGCAGTACTTC
TRBV14	few	TRBD2	TRBJ2-3	CASSQSSGLAVRDTDTQYF	TGTGCCAGCAGCCAAAGTTCGGGACTAGCGGTTCGGGACACAGATACGCAGTATTTT
TRBV5-6	few	TRBD1	TRBJ1-1	CASSSARDRSSTEAFF	TGTGCCAGCAGCTCAGCCCGGGACAGGTCGAGTACTGAAGCTTTCTTT
TRBV5-1	NA	NA	TRBJ1-1	CASSPDRTNTEAFF	TGCGCCAGCAGCCCGGACAGAACCAACACTGAAGCTTTCTTT
TRBV2	NA	NA	TRBJ1-4	CASSDQGAGNEKLFF	TGTGCCAGCAGTGACCAAGGGGCAGGGAATGAAAAACTGTTTTTT
TRBV5-6	NA	TRBD2	TRBJ2-7	CASSLGGLDTYEQYF	TGTGCCAGCAGCCTGGGGGGACTAGACACCTACGAGCAGTACTTC
TRBV19	NA	TRBD1	TRBJ1-2	CASSQGGYYGYTF	TGTGCCAGTAGCCAAGGGGGCTACTATGGCTACACCTTC
TRBV7-8	few	NA	TRBJ2-1	CASSLRGNEQFF	TGTGCCAGCAGCTTAAGAGGGAATGAGCAGTTCTTC
TRBV7-8	NA	NA	TRBJ1-3	CASKPPRRGRNTIYF	TGTGCCAGCAAGCCACCCAGACGGGGGAGAAACACCATATATTTT
TRBV28	NA	NA	TRBJ2-5	CASSPGSVRETQYF	TGTGCCAGCAGCCCCGGTAGCGTTAGGGAGACCCAGTACTTC
TRBV9	NA	TRBD2	TRBJ2-3	CASSVHSGSTDTQYF	TGTGCCAGCAGCGTCCATAGCGGGAGTACAGATACGCAGTATTTT
TRBV4-1	NA	TRBD1	TRBJ2-5	CASSQGQGEGETQYF	TGCGCCAGCAGCCAAGGACAGGGAGAAGGAGAGACCCAGTACTTC
TRBV19	NA	NA	TRBJ1-1	CASSTGITEAFF	TGTGCCAGTAGTACGGGGATCACTGAAGCTTTCTTT
TRBV28	NA	TRBD1	TRBJ1-4	CASRGQAATNEKLFF	TGTGCCAGCAGAGGACAGGCTGCAACTAATGAAAAACTGTTTTTT
TRBV7-9	NA	TRBD1	TRBJ2-1	CASSLVAGGNEQFF	TGTGCCAGCAGCTTAGTGGCAGGGGGCAATGAGCAGTTCTTC
TRBV7-3	NA	NA	TRBJ2-2	CASSWGQFGTGELFF	TGTGCCAGCAGCTGGGGACAATTTGGGACCGGGGAGCTGTTTTTT
TRBV7-9	NA	NA	TRBJ2-3	CASRTGYTQYF	TGTGCCAGCAGAACAGGGTATACGCAGTATTTT
TRBV6-1	NA	NA	TRBJ2-5	CASSEFNSLQETQYF	TGTGCCAGCAGTGAATTTAACAGTCTACAAGAGACCCAGTACTTC
TRBV4-1	NA	TRBD2	TRBJ2-1	CASSPQGAGVLGHEQFF	TGCGCCAGCAGCCCCCAGGGAGCGGGAGTATTAGGGCATGAGCAGTTCTTC
TRBV9	NA	TRBD2	TRBJ2-3	CASSVVHGASGRYTDTQYF	TGTGCCAGCAGCGTAGTTCATGGGGCTAGCGGGAGGTACACAGATACGCAGTATTTT
TRBV29-1	few	TRBD2	TRBJ2-7	CSVQKREWDEQYF	TGCAGCGTTCAGAAGCGGGAGTGGGACGAGCAGTACTTC
TRBV7-9	few	TRBD1	TRBJ1-4	CASSPRQGSDSTNEKLFF	TGTGCCAGCAGCCCGAGACAGGGATCCGACTCAACTAATGAAAAACTGTTTTTT
TRBV2	once	NA	TRBJ1-2	CASSESLGAGGYTF	TGTGCCAGCAGTGAAAGCCTGGGGGCTGGAGGCTACACCTTC
TRBV27	NA	NA	TRBJ2-5	CASKPGYQETQYF	TGTGCCAGCAAACCAGGGTACCAAGAGACCCAGTACTTC
TRBV27	once	NA	TRBJ2-7	CASSFTPSYEQYF	TGTGCCAGCAGTTTTACTCCCTCCTACGAGCAGTACTTC
TRBV28	once	TRBD2	TRBJ2-3	CASSPPGTSGRAGAYF	TGTGCCAGCAGTCCCCCCGGGACTAGCGGGAGGGCCGGTGCGTATTTT
TRBV27	NA	NA	TRBJ2-1	CASSLRNPGQTYNEQFF	TGTGCCAGCAGTTTACGTAACCCCGGACAGACCTACAATGAGCAGTTCTTC
TRBV2	NA	TRBD2	TRBJ2-1	CASSEWATSGSPFF	TGTGCCAGCAGTGAATGGGCCACTAGCGGGAGTCCGTTCTTC
TRBV2	NA	TRBD1	TRBJ1-5	CASRVGTGGNQPQHF	TGTGCCAGCAGAGTGGGGACAGGGGGAAATCAGCCCCAGCATTTT
TRBV25-1	NA	TRBD1	TRBJ1-5	CASSDRGQGQPQHF	TGTGCCAGCAGTGACAGGGGGCAGGGTCAGCCCCAGCATTTT
TRBV5-4	NA	TRBD1	TRBJ2-6	CASSLVTGVGANVLTF	TGTGCCAGCAGCTTGGTTACAGGGGTCGGGGCCAACGTCCTGACTTTC
TRBV27	NA	TRBD1	TRBJ2-5	CASSLDGQGAGETQYF	TGTGCCAGCAGTTTAGATGGACAGGGGGCGGGGGAGACCCAGTACTTC
TRBV5-1	NA	TRBD2	TRBJ2-3	CASSLVASGEYTQYF	TGCGCCAGCAGCTTGGTGGCTAGCGGGGAATATACGCAGTATTTT
TRBV29-1	NA	NA	TRBJ2-1	CSVDTGSYNEQFF	TGCAGCGTTGATACAGGTTCCTACAATGAGCAGTTCTTC
TRBV18	NA	NA	TRBJ1-4	CASSLGLTRGTNEKLFF	TGTGCCAGCTCCCTGGGACTCACGAGAGGGACTAATGAAAAACTGTTTTTT
TRBV9	few	NA	TRBJ2-1	CASSVGGGSYNEQFF	TGTGCCAGCAGCGTAGGGGGCGGCTCCTACAATGAGCAGTTCTTC
TRBV28	NA	TRBD1	TRBJ1-2	CASSFSTGVSGYTF	TGTGCCAGCAGTTTCTCCACAGGGGTGAGTGGCTACACCTTC
TRBV27	NA	NA	TRBJ2-7	CASSFADSYEQYF	TGTGCCAGCAGTTTCGCGGACTCCTACGAGCAGTACTTC
TRBV28	NA	TRBD2	TRBJ2-7	CASSLLAGLGEQYF	TGTGCCAGCAGTTTACTAGCGGGTCTTGGCGAGCAGTACTTC
TRBV6-6	NA	NA	TRBJ2-5	CASREGGGQETQYF	TGTGCCAGCAGGGAGGGAGGGGGACAAGAGACCCAGTACTTC
TRBV7-9	NA	NA	TRBJ1-1	CASGRVNTEAFF	TGTGCCTCCGGCAGGGTAAACACTGAAGCTTTCTTT
TRBV29-1	NA	TRBD1	TRBJ2-3	CSVEDLETGSRDTQYF	TGCAGCGTTGAAGATCTTGAGACAGGGTCGAGAGATACGCAGTATTTT